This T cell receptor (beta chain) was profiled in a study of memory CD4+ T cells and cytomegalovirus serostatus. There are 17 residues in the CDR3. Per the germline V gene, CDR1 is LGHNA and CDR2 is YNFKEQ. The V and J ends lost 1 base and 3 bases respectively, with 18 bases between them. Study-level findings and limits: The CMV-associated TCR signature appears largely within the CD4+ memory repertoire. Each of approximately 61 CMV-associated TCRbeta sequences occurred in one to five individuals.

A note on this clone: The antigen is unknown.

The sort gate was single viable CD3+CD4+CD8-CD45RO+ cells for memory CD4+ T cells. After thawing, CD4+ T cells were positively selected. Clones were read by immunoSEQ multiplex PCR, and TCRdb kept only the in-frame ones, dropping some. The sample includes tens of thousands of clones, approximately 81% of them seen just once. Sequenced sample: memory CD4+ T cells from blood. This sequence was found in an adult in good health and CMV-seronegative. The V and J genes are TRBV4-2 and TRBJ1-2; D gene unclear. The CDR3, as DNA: TGTGCCAGCAGCCAAGGAGACACCGGCGCGGGTCACTATGGCTACACCTTC. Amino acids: CASSQGDTGAGHYGYTF.